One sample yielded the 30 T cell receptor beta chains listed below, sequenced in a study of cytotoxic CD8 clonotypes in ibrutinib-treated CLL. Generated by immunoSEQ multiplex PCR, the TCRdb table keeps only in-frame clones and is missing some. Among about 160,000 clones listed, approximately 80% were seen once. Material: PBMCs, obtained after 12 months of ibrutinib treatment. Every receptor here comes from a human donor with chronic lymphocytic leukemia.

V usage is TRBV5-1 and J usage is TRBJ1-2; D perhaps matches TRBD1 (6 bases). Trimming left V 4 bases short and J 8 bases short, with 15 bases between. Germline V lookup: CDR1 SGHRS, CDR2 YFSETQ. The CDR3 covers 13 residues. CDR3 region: CASSLNNREGYTF. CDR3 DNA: TGCGCCAGCAGCCTAAATAACAGGGAAGGCTACACCTTC.

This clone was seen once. The CDR3 DNA reads TGTGCCAGCAGCTTGTCGGGGGGGCTGGGCACCGGGGAGCTGTTTTTT. This codes for CASSLSGGLGTGELFF. The chain uses TRBV7-2 and TRBJ2-2; TRBD2 aligns across 8 bases. CDR3 length equals 16 residues. Germline V gives CDR1 SGHTA, CDR2 FQGNSA. Losses at the gene ends were 3 bases for V and 4 bases for J; bases not matched to a gene: 7.

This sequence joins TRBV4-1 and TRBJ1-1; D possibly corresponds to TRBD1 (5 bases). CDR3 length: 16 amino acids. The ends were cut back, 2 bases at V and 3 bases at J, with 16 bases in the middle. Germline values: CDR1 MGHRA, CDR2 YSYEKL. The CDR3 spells CASSQPGTGGDTEAFF. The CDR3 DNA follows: TGCGCCAGCAGCCAACCAGGGACGGGGGGGGACACTGAAGCTTTCTTT.

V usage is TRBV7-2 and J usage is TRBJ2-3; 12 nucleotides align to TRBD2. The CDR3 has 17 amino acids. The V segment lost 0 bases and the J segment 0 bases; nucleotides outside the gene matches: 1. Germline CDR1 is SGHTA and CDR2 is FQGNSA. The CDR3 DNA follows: TGTGCCAGCAGCTTAGCGGGGACTAGCGGGAGCACAGATACGCAGTATTTT. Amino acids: CASSLAGTSGSTDTQYF.

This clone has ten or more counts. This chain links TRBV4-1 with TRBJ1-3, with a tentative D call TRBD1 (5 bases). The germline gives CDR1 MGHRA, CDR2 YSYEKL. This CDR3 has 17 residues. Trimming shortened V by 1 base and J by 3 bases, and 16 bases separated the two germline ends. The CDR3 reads CASSQGGSGILGNTIYF. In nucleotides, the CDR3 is TGCGCCAGCAGCCAAGGGGGATCAGGGATACTTGGAAACACCATATATTTT.

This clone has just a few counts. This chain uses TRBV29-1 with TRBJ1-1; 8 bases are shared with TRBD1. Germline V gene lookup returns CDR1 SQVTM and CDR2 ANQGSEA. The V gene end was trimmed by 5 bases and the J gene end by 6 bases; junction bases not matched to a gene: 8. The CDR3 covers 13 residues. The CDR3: CSVRTGGISEAFF. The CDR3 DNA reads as TGCAGCGTTCGCACAGGGGGAATCTCTGAAGCTTTCTTT.

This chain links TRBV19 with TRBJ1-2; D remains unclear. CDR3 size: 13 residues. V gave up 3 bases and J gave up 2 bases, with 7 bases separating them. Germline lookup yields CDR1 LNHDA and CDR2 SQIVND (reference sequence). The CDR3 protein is CASSIRRNYGYTF. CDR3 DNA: TGTGCCAGTAGTATTCGGAGGAACTATGGCTACACCTTC.

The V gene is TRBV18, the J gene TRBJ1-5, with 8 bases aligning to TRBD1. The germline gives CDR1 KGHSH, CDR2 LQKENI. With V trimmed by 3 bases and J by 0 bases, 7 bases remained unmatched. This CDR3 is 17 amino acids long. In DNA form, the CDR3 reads TGTGCCAGCTCACCTACACAGGGGGTGGATAGCAATCAGCCCCAGCATTTT. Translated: CASSPTQGVDSNQPQHF. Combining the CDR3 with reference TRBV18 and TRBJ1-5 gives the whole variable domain NAGVMQNPRHLVRRRGQEARLRCSPMKGHSHVYWYRQLPEEGLKFMVYLQKENIIDESGMPKERFSAEFPKEGPSILRIQQVVRGDSAAYFCASSPTQGVDSNQPQHFGDGTRLSIL.

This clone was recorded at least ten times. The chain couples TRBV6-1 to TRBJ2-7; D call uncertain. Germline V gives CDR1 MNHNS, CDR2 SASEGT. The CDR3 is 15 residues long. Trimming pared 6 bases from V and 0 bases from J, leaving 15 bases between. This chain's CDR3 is CASSATFSGSYEQYF. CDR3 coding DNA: TGTGCCAGCAGCGCCACGTTTTCCGGCTCCTACGAGCAGTACTTC.

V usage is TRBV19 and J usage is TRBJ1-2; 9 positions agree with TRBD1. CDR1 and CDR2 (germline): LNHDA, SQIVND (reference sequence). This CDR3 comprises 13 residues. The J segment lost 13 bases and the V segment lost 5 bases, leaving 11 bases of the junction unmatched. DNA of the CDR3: TGTGCCAGTAGTGCCCTGACAGGGGGTGGAGGCACCTTC. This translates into CASSALTGGGGTF.

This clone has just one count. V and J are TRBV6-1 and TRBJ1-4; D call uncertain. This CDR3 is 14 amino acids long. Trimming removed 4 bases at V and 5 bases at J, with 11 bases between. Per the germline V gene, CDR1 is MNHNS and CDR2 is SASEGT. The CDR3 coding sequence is TGTGCCAGCAGTGCCAGCCCGGGGAATGAAAAACTGTTTTTT. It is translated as CASSASPGNEKLFF.

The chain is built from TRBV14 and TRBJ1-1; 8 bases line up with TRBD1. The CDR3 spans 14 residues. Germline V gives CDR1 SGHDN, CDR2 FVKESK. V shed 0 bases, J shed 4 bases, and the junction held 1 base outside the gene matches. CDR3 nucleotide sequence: TGTGCCAGCAGCCAAGACAGGGGGCTCACTGAAGCTTTCTTT. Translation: CASSQDRGLTEAFF.

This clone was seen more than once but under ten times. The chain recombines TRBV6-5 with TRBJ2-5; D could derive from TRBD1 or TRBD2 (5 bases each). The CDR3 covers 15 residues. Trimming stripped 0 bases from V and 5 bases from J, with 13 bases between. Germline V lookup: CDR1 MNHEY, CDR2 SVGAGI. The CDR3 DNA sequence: TGTGCCAGCAGTTACTCCAGAGGGGCGCCTGAGACCCAGTACTTC. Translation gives CASSYSRGAPETQYF.

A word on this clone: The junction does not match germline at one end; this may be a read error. CDR3 residues: CASSLSVTSGRIQYF. The CDR3 coding sequence is TGTGCTAGCAGCTTAAGCGTGACTAGCGGACGAATCCAGTACTTC. The V gene is TRBV7-7, the J gene TRBJ2-5, with 9 bases fitting TRBD2. CDR3 size: 15 residues. CDR1 is SSHAT and CDR2 is FNYEAQ in the germline V gene (reference sequence). Combining the CDR3 with reference TRBV7-7 and TRBJ2-5 gives the whole variable domain GAGVSQSPRYKVTKRGQDVTLRCDPISSHATLYWYQQALGQGPEFLTYFNYEAQPDKSGLPSDRFSAERPEGSISTLTIQRTEQRDSAMYRCASSLSVTSGRIQYFGPGTRLLVL.

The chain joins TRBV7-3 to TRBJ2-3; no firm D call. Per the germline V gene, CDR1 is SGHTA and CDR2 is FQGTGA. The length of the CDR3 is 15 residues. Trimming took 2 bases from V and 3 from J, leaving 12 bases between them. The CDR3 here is CASSLPSGPTDTQYF. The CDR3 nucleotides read TGTGCCAGCAGCTTACCTTCCGGACCTACAGATACGCAGTATTTT.

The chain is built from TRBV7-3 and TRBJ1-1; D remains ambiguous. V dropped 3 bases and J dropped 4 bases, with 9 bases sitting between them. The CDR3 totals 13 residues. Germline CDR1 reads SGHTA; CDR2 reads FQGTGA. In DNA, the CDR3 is TGTGCCAGCAGCTTTAGTGGGGTCACTGAAGCTTTCTTT. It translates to CASSFSGVTEAFF.

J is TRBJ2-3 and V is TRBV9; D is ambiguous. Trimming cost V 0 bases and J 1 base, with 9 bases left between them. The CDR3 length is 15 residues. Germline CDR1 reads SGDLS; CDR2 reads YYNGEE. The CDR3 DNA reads TGTGCCAGCAGCGTAGCCCCCGCAGGCACAGATACGCAGTATTTT. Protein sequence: CASSVAPAGTDTQYF.

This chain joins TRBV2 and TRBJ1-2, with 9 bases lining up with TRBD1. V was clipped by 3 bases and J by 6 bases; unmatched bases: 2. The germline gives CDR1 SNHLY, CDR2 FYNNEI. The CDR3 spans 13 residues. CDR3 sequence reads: CASSDWTGDGYTF. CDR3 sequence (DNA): TGTGCCAGCAGTGATTGGACAGGGGATGGCTACACCTTC.

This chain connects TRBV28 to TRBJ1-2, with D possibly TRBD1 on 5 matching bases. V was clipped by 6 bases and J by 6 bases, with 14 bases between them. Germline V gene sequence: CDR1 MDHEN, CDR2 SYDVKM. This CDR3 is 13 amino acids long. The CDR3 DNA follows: TGTGCCAGCAGGAGTCAGGGAGACCATGGCTACACCTTC. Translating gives CASRSQGDHGYTF.

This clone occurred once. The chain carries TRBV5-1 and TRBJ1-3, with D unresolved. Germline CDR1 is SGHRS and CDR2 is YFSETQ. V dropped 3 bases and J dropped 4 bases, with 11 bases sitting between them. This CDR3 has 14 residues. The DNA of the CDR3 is TGCGCCAGCAGCTACGACACGGGAGGAAACACCATATATTTT. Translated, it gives CASSYDTGGNTIYF.

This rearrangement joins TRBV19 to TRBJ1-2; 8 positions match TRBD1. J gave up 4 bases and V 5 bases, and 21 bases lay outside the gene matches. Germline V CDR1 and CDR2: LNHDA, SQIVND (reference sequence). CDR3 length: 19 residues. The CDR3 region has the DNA TGTGCCAGTAGTCCAAACAGCGGGGGAGGCCAGGGGGCGACCTATGGCTACACCTTC. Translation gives CASSPNSGGGQGATYGYTF.

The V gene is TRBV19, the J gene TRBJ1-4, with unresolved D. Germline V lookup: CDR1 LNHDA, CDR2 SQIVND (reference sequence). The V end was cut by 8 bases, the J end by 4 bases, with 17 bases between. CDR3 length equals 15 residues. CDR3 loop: CASHGWGAINEKLFF. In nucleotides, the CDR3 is TGTGCCAGTCACGGCTGGGGAGCTATTAATGAAAAACTGTTTTTT.

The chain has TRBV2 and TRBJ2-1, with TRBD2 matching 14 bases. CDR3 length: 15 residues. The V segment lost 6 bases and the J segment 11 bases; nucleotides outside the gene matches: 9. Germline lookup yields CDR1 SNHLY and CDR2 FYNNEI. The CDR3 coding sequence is TGTGCCAGCAGGTCCGGGACTAGCGGGGGCCTGAAGCAGTTCTTC. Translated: CASRSGTSGGLKQFF.

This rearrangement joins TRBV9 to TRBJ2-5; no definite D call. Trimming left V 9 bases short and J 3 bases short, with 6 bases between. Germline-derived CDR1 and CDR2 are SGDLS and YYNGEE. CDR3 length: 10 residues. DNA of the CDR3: TGTGCCAACCCCGAAGAGACCCAGTACTTC. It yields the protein CANPEETQYF.

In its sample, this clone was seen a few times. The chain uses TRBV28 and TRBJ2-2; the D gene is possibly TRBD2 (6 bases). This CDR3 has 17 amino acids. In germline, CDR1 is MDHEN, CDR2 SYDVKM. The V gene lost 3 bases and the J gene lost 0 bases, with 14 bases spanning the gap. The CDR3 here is CASSFSFGEANTGELFF. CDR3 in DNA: TGTGCCAGCAGTTTTTCCTTCGGGGAGGCGAACACCGGGGAGCTGTTTTTT.

CDR3 nucleotides: TGTGCCAGCAGTTTTGTGGAGACAGTTGCTTACGAGCAGTACTTC. This sequence encodes CASSFVETVAYEQYF. The genes are TRBV28 and TRBJ2-7, with D perhaps matching TRBD1 (5 bases). Germline CDR1 MDHEN, CDR2 SYDVKM. The V and J ends lost 3 bases and 4 bases respectively, with 16 bases between them. The CDR3 runs to 15 residues.

For the CDR3, the DNA is TGTGCCAGCAGCGCTCAAGGGCGTGATACGCAGTATTTT. It is translated as CASSAQGRDTQYF. This rearrangement joins TRBV7-2 to TRBJ2-3; no definite D call. This CDR3 has 13 residues. CDR1 and CDR2 from the germline V gene are SGHTA and FQGNSA. Trimming left V 5 bases short and J 6 bases short, with 12 bases between.

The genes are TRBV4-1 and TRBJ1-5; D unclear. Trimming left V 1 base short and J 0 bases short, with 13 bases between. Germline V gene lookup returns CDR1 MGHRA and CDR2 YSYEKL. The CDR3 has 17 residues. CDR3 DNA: TGCGCCAGCAGCCAAGTCGGGCGGACTATTAGCAATCAGCCCCAGCATTTT. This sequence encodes CASSQVGRTISNQPQHF.

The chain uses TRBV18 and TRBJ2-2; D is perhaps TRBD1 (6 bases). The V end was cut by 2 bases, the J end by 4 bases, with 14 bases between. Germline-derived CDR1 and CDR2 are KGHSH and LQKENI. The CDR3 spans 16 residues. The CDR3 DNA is TGTGCCAGCTCACCAATCCTTGGACAGATCACCGGGGAGCTGTTTTTT. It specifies CASSPILGQITGELFF.

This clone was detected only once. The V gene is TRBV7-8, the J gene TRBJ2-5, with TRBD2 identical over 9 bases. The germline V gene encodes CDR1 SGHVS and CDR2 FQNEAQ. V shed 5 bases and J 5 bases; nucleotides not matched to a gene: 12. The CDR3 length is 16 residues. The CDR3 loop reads CASSRPGGGGAETQYF. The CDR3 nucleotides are TGTGCCAGCAGCCGACCGGGAGGCGGGGGGGCCGAGACCCAGTACTTC. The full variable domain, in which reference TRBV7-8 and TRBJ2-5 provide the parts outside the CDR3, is GAGVSQSPRYKVAKRGQDVALRCDPISGHVSLFWYQQALGQGPEFLTYFQNEAQLDKSGLPSDRFFAERPEGSVSTLKIQRTQQEDSAVYLCASSRPGGGGAETQYFGPGTRLLVL.